The 16 T cell receptor beta chains below were found in one sample sequenced in a study of long-term antiretroviral therapy in people with HIV. Version v3.0 of the immunoSEQ assay was performed at survey level. Assay used: immunoSEQ multiplex PCR; TCRdb lists only in-frame clones, some missing. This sample carries around 19,000 clones, 82% of them seen once, and the ten largest clones take about 10%. Here the sequenced sample was unsorted PBMCs, taken around 2.5 years after starting antiretroviral therapy. All receptors come from a man aged 35 to 55 with HIV.

This clone came up a few times. The chain links TRBV4-3 to TRBJ2-1; tentative D call: TRBD2 (5 bases). This CDR3 is built from 14 residues. Germline loops: CDR1 LGHNA, CDR2 YSLEER. V gave up 8 bases and J gave up 2 bases, with 13 bases separating them. CDR3 residues: CASGPSGTYNEQFF. The CDR3 DNA sequence: TGCGCCAGCGGGCCCTCGGGAACCTACAATGAGCAGTTCTTC.

V gene TRBV4-1 combines with J gene TRBJ1-5; no reliable D call. Germline-derived CDR1 and CDR2 are MGHRA and YSYEKL. V lost 0 bases, J lost 0 bases, and 18 bases lay in between. The CDR3 spans 19 residues. The DNA for the CDR3 is TGCGCCAGCAGCCAAGATCATGACACCTACCCTATTAGCAATCAGCCCCAGCATTTT. Encoded protein: CASSQDHDTYPISNQPQHF.

The table lists this clone with a few counts. The chain links TRBV4-2 to TRBJ1-4; TRBD1 is a possible D gene (5 bases). This CDR3 contains 15 residues. Per germline, CDR1 LGHNA and CDR2 YNFKEQ. With 4 bases removed from V and 5 bases from J, the gap between germline ends came to 14 bases. The CDR3 reads CASSPEGQGNEKLFF. As DNA, the CDR3 is TGTGCCAGCAGCCCAGAGGGGCAGGGAAATGAAAAACTGTTTTTT.

The rearrangement links TRBV5-4 to TRBJ1-1, with 8 bases matching TRBD1. V gave up 4 bases and J gave up 1 base; unmatched junction bases: 3. This CDR3 has 14 amino acids. The germline CDR1 and CDR2 sequences are SGHNT and YYREEE (reference sequence). CDR3 sequence (DNA): TGTGCCAGCAGCCAGGGACAGGCGAACACTGAAGCTTTCTTT. Its protein is CASSQGQANTEAFF.

The chain couples TRBV11-3 to TRBJ2-1; possible D gene TRBD2, 5 bases. Trimming took off 4 bases at V and 0 bases at J, with 10 bases between the two ends. The CDR3 consists of 15 residues. CDR1 and CDR2 from the germline V gene are SGHNT and YENEEA. Here the CDR3 reads CASSSSGSSYNEQFF. The CDR3 nucleotides are TGTGCCAGCAGCTCCAGCGGAAGCTCCTACAATGAGCAGTTCTTC.

This clone was seen more than once but under ten times. The V gene is TRBV29-1, the J gene TRBJ2-7; D tentatively fits TRBD1 or TRBD2 (5 bases each). Germline values: CDR1 SQVTM, CDR2 ANQGSEA. The CDR3 has 13 amino acids. Trimming stripped 7 bases from V and 1 base from J, with 14 bases between. This CDR3 reads CSGTGTASYEQYF. Written as DNA, the CDR3 is TGCAGCGGCACCGGGACCGCATCCTACGAGCAGTACTTC.

The CDR3 nucleotides are TGTGCCAGCAGCTTACGGGGACTAGCGGGACTCCACGAGCAGTACTTC. Translation gives CASSLRGLAGLHEQYF. V and J are TRBV7-3 and TRBJ2-7; 13 nucleotides match TRBD2. The CDR3 has 16 amino acids. V lost 2 bases, J lost 5 bases, and 6 bases stayed unmatched. Germline CDR1 SGHTA, CDR2 FQGTGA.

The table lists this clone with a count of one. The chain links TRBV7-3 to TRBJ2-7; possibly TRBD1 for D (6 bases). CDR3 length: 16 residues. Germline CDR1 and CDR2: SGHTA and FQGTGA. The ends were cut back, 4 bases at V and 2 bases at J, with 18 bases in the middle. The CDR3 coding sequence is TGTGCCAGCAGCTGGGGGCCAGGGGTGGGAGCCTACGAGCAGTACTTC. Translating gives CASSWGPGVGAYEQYF. Based on the CDR3 plus reference TRBV7-3 and TRBJ2-7, the full variable domain is GAGVSQTPSNKVTEKGKYVELRCDPISGHTALYWYRQSLGQGPEFLIYFQGTGAADDSGLPNDRFFAVRPEGSVSTLKIQRTERGDSAVYLCASSWGPGVGAYEQYFGPGTRLTVT.

This clone has more than one count but fewer than ten. V and J are TRBV29-1 and TRBJ2-7, with D perhaps being TRBD1 or TRBD2 (5 bases each). V was trimmed by 0 bases and J by 7 bases, leaving 19 bases between them. The CDR3 consists of 15 residues. The germline gives CDR1 SQVTM, CDR2 ANQGSEA. In nucleotides, the CDR3 is TGCAGCGTTGAAGAGAGAGGGGAAATCCAGGGAGAGCAGTACTTC. Residues: CSVEERGEIQGEQYF.

The chain has TRBV25-1 and TRBJ2-5; no definite D call. Germline loops: CDR1 MGHDK, CDR2 SYGVNS. The CDR3 loop spans 11 amino acids. V was pared by 3 bases and J by 7 bases, with 6 bases between. CDR3 in DNA: TGTGCCAGCAGTGACTTAGTGACCCAGTACTTC. The encoded protein is CASSDLVTQYF.

The chain carries TRBV4-3 and TRBJ2-3, with D possibly TRBD2 on 5 matching bases. The V end was cut by 0 bases, the J end by 5 bases, with 15 bases between. Germline V gene sequence: CDR1 LGHNA, CDR2 YSLEER. The CDR3 is 16 amino acids. The chain's CDR3 is CASSQDWGASGDTQYF. The DNA for the CDR3 is TGCGCCAGCAGCCAAGATTGGGGAGCCTCTGGAGATACGCAGTATTTT.

This chain links TRBV18 with TRBJ1-5; D perhaps matches TRBD1 (5 bases). Trimming took off 3 bases at V and 0 bases at J, with 6 bases between the two ends. Germline assignment: CDR1 KGHSH and CDR2 LQKENI. The CDR3 runs to 14 residues. CDR3: CASSPDNSNQPQHF. CDR3 coding DNA: TGTGCCAGCTCACCGGACAATAGCAATCAGCCCCAGCATTTT.

The V call is TRBV28, the J call TRBJ2-2; D perhaps matches TRBD2 (6 bases). V was clipped by 7 bases and J by 8 bases, with 23 bases between them. Germline V gives CDR1 MDHEN, CDR2 SYDVKM. There are 16 residues in the CDR3. For the CDR3, the DNA is TGTGCCAGCAAGATAGAGGGCCCGGGAGCTATGGGGGAGCTGTTTTTT. Translated: CASKIEGPGAMGELFF.

This sequence joins TRBV19 and TRBJ2-7; no clear D. The length of the CDR3 is 12 residues. V lost 6 bases and J lost 3, with 9 bases in between. The germline CDR1 and CDR2 sequences are LNHDA and SQIVND (reference sequence). The CDR3 region is CASSSKHYEQYF. For the CDR3, the DNA is TGTGCCAGTAGCTCCAAACACTACGAGCAGTACTTC.

In this sample, this clone turned up a few times. The chain joins TRBV27 to TRBJ1-6, with 8 bases matching TRBD1. Per germline, CDR1 MNHEY and CDR2 SMNVEV (reference sequence). With V trimmed by 8 bases and J by 7 bases, 10 bases remained unmatched. There are 15 residues in the CDR3. The chain's CDR3 is CASGAPGTGNSPLHF. CDR3 coding DNA: TGTGCCAGCGGAGCCCCCGGGACAGGCAATTCACCCCTCCACTTT.

This sequence joins TRBV28 and TRBJ2-7; maybe TRBD1 (7 bases). The CDR3 runs 17 residues. V dropped 6 bases and J dropped 1 base, with 22 bases sitting between them. Germline V CDR1 and CDR2: MDHEN, SYDVKM. CDR3 sequence (DNA): TGTGCCAGCAGAACCACACCAAGGGCAGGGGGGTCCTACGAGCAGTACTTC. It codes for CASRTTPRAGGSYEQYF. The whole variable domain, filled in from reference TRBV28 and TRBJ2-7, reads DVKVTQSSRYLVKRTGEKVFLECVQDMDHENMFWYRQDPGLGLRLIYFSYDVKMKEKGDIPEGYSVSREKKERFSLILESASTNQTSMYLCASRTTPRAGGSYEQYFGPGTRLTVT.